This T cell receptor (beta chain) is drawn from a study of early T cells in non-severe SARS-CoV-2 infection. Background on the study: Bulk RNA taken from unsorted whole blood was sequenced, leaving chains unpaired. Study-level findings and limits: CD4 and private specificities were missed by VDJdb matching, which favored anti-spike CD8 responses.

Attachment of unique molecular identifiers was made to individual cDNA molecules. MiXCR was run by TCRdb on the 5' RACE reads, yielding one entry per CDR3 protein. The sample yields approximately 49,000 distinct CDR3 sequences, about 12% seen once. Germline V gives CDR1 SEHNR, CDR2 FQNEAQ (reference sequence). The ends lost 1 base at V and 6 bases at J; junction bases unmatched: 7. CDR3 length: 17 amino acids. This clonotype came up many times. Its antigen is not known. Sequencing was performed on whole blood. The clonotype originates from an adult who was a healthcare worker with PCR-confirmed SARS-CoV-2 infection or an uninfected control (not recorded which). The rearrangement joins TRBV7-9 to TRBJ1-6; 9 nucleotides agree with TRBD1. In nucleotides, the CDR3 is TGTGCCAGCAGCTTAGGGTCCGGGACAGGGACTAATTCACCCCTCCACTTT. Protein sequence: CASSLGSGTGTNSPLHF.